This TCR beta chain was identified during a study of cytomegalovirus exposure and HLA in healthy donors. Study results and caveats: Most likely, a cluster of highly shared sequence variants arose as a sequencing artifact. Several top significant clusters appeared, in a later analysis, to be linked to common viral pathogens. TCR beta chains numbering 164 were designated cytomegalovirus-associated. In a later analysis, HLA-C alleles had the fewest associated TCRs, DRB1 alleles the most.

Comment on this clone: Its antigen is not known. One end of the junction is discordant with germline, which a read error may explain.

CDR3 length equals 15 residues. Per the germline V gene, CDR1 is SEHNR and CDR2 is FQNEAQ (reference sequence). Amplification used 60 Vbeta primers and 13 Jbeta primers. The assay was immunoSEQ multiplex PCR, and TCRdb's table has in-frame clones only and misses some. The sample has under 200,000 clones, around 75% seen once. The origin of this receptor is a woman in her 50s in good health and CMV-seropositive. This sequence joins TRBV7-9 and TRBJ2-1; D perhaps matches TRBD1 (6 bases). Material for sequencing was PBMCs. As DNA, the CDR3 is TGTTCCAGCAGCGAAGGACAGCGAGCTTACAATGAGCAGTTCTTC. Its protein product is CSSSEGQRAYNEQFF.